This T cell receptor beta chain was retrieved from a study of blood T cell repertoires in COVID-19. TCRdb's table, derived via immunoSEQ multiplex PCR, lists solely in-frame clones and lacks some. The sample records over 55,000 clones, over 80% being singletons. The ends lost 7 bases at V and 8 bases at J; junction bases unmatched: 10. Germline loops: CDR1 MDHEN, CDR2 SYDVKM. The CDR3 length is 14 residues. This receptor was obtained from a man between 50 and 59 years old with active COVID-19. The sequenced sample was peripheral blood. The chain has TRBV28 and TRBJ1-2; 10 positions match TRBD1. The CDR3 region has the DNA TGTGCCAGCACCCTTCAACAGACAGGGGGCGGCTACACCTTC. Translation: CASTLQQTGGGYTF.